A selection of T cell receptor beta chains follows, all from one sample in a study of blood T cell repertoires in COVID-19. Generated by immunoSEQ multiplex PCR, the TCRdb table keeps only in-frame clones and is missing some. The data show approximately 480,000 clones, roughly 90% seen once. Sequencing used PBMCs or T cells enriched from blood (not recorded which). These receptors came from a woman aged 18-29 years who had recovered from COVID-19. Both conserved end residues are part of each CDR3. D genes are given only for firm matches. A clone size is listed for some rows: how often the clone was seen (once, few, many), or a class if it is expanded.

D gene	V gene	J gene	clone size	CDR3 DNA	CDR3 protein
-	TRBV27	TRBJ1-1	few	TGTGCCAGCAGCCCGGGGGGACCTGAAGCTTTCTTT	CASSPGGPEAFF
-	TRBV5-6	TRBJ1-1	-	TGTGCCAGCAGCGGTCCGGACACTGAAGCTTTCTTT	CASSGPDTEAFF
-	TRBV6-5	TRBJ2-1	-	TGTGCCAGCGCCCGGGGTGGTGAGCAGTTCTTC	CASARGGEQFF
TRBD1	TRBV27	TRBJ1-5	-	TGTTCACCACGGGGGATAGGGACAGAATATCAGCCCCAGCATTTT	CSPRGIGTEYQPQHF
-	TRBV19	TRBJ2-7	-	TGTGCCAGTAATCCCCCCCGGGGGAGAACCTACGAGCAGTACTTC	CASNPPRGRTYEQYF
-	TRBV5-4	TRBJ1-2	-	TGTGCCAGCAGCTCAGACGGAGGCTATGGCTACACCTTC	CASSSDGGYGYTF
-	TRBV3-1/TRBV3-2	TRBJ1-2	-	TGTGCCAGCAGCCCTAATAACTATGGCTACACCTTC	CASSPNNYGYTF
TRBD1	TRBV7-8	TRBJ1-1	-	TGTGCCAGCAGCTTAGGTGGGGGACAGGGGCCTGAAGCTTTCTTT	CASSLGGGQGPEAFF
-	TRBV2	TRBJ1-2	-	TGTGCCAGCAGTACCGGGACAAACTATGGCTACACCTTC	CASSTGTNYGYTF
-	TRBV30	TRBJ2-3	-	TGTGCCTCCGGGGAGAGCACAGATACGCAGTATTTT	CASGESTDTQYF
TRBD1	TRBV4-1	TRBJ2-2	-	TGCGCCAGCAGCCGGGGACAGGGCTGGACCGGGGAGCTGTTTTTT	CASSRGQGWTGELFF
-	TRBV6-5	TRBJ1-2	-	TGTGCCAGCAGTCGCGTGGAGTTCTATGGCTACACCTTC	CASSRVEFYGYTF
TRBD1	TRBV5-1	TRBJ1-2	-	TGCGCCAGCACCCGGACAGGAAATATGACCTTC	CASTRTGNMTF
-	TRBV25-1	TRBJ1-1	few	TGTGCCAGCAGTGATCTTAGGGGGACTGAAGCTTTCTTT	CASSDLRGTEAFF
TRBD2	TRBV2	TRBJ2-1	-	TGTGCCAGCAGTGGCAGCGGGGGGCCCTACAATGAGCAGTTCTTC	CASSGSGGPYNEQFF
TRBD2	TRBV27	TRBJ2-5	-	TGTGCCAGCAGTTTTCGAGCTAGCGGGGGGACAGAGACCCAGTACTTC	CASSFRASGGTETQYF
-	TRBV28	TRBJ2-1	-	TGTGCCAGCAGTTTATACGTCGGTAGCGGTAGGGTTTACAATGAGCAGTTCTTC	CASSLYVGSGRVYNEQFF
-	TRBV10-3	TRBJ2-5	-	TGTGCCATCAGTGCGCATCGGGAGACCCAGTACTTC	CAISAHRETQYF
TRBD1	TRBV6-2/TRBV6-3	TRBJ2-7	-	TGTGCCAGCAGTTACCTCTCCGGGACAGGCCAATCCTACGAGCAGTACTTC	CASSYLSGTGQSYEQYF
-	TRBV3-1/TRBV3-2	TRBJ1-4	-	TGTGCCAGCAGCCAACGGGGGACTAATGAAAAACTGTTTTTT	CASSQRGTNEKLFF
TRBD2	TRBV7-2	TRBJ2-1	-	TGTGCCAGCAGCTTAGGCATTAGCGGGGCTGAGCAGTTCTTC	CASSLGISGAEQFF
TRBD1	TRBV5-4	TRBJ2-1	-	TGTGCCAGCAGCTCATCCGACAGGGTTAAATCGGGTGAGCAGTTCTTC	CASSSSDRVKSGEQFF
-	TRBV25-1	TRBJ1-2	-	TGTGCCAGCAGGGGAGACAGGCCTGGCTACACCTTC	CASRGDRPGYTF
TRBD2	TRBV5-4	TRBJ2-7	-	TGTGCCAGCAGCCCGGGGGGGGCGTACCGGGACTTC	CASSPGGAYRDF
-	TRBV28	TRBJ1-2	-	TGTGCCAGCAAGAGGGATGGAGGCTACACCTTC	CASKRDGGYTF
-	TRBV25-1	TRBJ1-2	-	TGTGCCACCTCTCATACAAACTATGGCTACACCTTC	CATSHTNYGYTF
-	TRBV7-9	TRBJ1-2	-	TGTGCCAGCAGCATTAGTATTATTGATGGCTACACCTTC	CASSISIIDGYTF
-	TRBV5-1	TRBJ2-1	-	TGCGCCAGCAGCCCGGACTCATATGAGCAGTTCTTC	CASSPDSYEQFF
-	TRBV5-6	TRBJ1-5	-	TGTGCCAGCAGCCTCGGGACAAATCTTTATAGCAATCAGCCCCAGCATTTT	CASSLGTNLYSNQPQHF
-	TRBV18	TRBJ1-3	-	TGTGCCAGCTCACCCCCACAGGGAGTCAACACCATATATTTT	CASSPPQGVNTIYF
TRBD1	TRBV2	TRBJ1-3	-	TGTGCCAGCAGTGGGGACAGGGGGGTATCCGGAAACACCATATATTTT	CASSGDRGVSGNTIYF
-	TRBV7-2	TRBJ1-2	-	TGTGCCAGCAGCTTAGGGGCAGTTTTCTATGGCTACACCTTC	CASSLGAVFYGYTF
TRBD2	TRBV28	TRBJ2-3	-	TGTGCCAGCAGGTTAGCGGGGGGAAATACGCAGTATTTT	CASRLAGGNTQYF
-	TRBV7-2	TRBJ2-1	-	TGTGCCAGCAGCTTAGTCCAGGGATACAATGAGCAGTTCTTC	CASSLVQGYNEQFF
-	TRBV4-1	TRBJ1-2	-	TGCGCCAGCAGCCAAGATTCATTGGAGTTCTATGGCTACACCTTC	CASSQDSLEFYGYTF
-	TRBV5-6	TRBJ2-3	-	TGTGCCAGCAGCTTGCCTAGCCTCACAGATACGCAGTATTTT	CASSLPSLTDTQYF
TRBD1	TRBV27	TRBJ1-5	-	TGTGCCAGCAGTCGTCCACAGGGGAATCAGCCCCAGCATTTT	CASSRPQGNQPQHF
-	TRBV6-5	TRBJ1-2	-	TGTGCCAGCAGCAGCGGGACTTATGAGAACTATGGCTACACCTTC	CASSSGTYENYGYTF